This TCR beta chain was sequenced during a study of blood T cell repertoires in COVID-19. The assay was immunoSEQ multiplex PCR, and TCRdb's table has in-frame clones only and misses some. This sample has 120,000 or so clones, with 85% to 90% found just once. The CDR3 loop spans 15 amino acids. Germline trimming cut 4 bases from V and 6 bases from J; bases unmatched to any gene: 10. Germline V gene data show CDR1 as SGHRS and CDR2 as YFSETQ. The chain recombines TRBV5-1 with TRBJ2-7; 10 bases map to TRBD1. This receptor was obtained from a man in his 70s with active or convalescent COVID-19. The specimen sequenced was peripheral blood. In DNA form, the CDR3 reads TGCGCCAGCAGCAAGGGGGGACAGGGGATAGGCGAGCAGTACTTC. Protein sequence: CASSKGGQGIGEQYF.